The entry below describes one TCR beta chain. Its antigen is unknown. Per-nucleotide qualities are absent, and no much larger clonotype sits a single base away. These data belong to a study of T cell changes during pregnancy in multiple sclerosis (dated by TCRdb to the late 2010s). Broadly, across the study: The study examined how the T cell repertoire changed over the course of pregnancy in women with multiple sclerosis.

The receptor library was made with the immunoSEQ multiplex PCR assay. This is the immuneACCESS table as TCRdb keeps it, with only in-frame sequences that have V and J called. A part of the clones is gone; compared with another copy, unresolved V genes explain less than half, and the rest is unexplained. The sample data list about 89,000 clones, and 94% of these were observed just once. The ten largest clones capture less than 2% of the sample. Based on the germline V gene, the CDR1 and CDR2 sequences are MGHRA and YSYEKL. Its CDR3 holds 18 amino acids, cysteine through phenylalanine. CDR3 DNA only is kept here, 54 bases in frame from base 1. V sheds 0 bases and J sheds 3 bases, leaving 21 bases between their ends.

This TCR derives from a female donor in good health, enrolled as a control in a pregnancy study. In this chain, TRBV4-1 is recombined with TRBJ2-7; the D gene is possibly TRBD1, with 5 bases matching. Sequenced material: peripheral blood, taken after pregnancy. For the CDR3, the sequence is CASSQDIPPRGLYYEQYF. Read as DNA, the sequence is TGCGCCAGCAGCCAAGATATCCCCCCTAGGGGTTTATACTACGAGCAGTACTTC.